This entry lists 12 T cell receptor beta chains sequenced from one sample in a study of cytomegalovirus exposure and HLA in healthy donors. Researchers ran the PCR with 60 Vbeta and 13 Jbeta primers. The repertoire was sequenced with immunoSEQ multiplex PCR; TCRdb's copy has only in-frame clones and lacks some. Among around 200,000 clones listed, roughly 80% were seen once. Sequencing input: PBMCs. The receptors derive from a girl aged 2-10 years in good health and CMV-seronegative.

The genes are TRBV27 and TRBJ2-7; 10 bases align to TRBD2. CDR3 length equals 18 residues. In germline, CDR1 is MNHEY, CDR2 SMNVEV (reference sequence). J gave up 6 bases and V 1 base, and 15 bases lay outside the gene matches. The CDR3 DNA sequence: TGTGCCAGCAGTTTATATACTAGCGGGGACTTACCGGGGGCCGAGCAGTACTTC. Translating gives CASSLYTSGDLPGAEQYF.

The gene calls are TRBV19 and TRBJ1-1; tentative D call: TRBD1 (5 bases). CDR1 is LNHDA, CDR2 SQIVND, per germline (reference sequence). The V gene lost 8 bases and the J gene lost 1 base, with 14 bases spanning the gap. This CDR3 is built from 14 residues. Here the CDR3 reads CASSLGGTNTEAFF. CDR3 coding DNA: TGTGCCAGTTCCTTGGGGGGGACGAACACTGAAGCTTTCTTT.

The genes are TRBV6-5 and TRBJ2-1, with 10 bases fitting TRBD1. V lost 8 bases and J lost 8; bases outside the gene matches: 9. The V gene's germline CDR1 is MNHEY and CDR2 SVGAGI. The CDR3 sequence is 14 residues long. In DNA, the CDR3 is TGTGCCAGCCGCCGCGGACAGGGGGTCTATGAGCAGTTCTTC. It translates to CASRRGQGVYEQFF.

The chain carries TRBV27 and TRBJ2-1, with 8 bases matching TRBD2. Germline assignment: CDR1 MNHEY and CDR2 SMNVEV (reference sequence). The CDR3 totals 14 residues. J was trimmed by 7 bases and V by 8 bases; bases with no gene match: 10. The DNA of the CDR3 is TGTGCCAGCGGTTCGGGACTAGATTTTAATGAGCAGTTCTTC. Encoded protein: CASGSGLDFNEQFF.

The V call is TRBV7-9, the J call TRBJ2-2; D ambiguous. Germline CDR1 SEHNR, CDR2 FQNEAQ (reference sequence). The ends were cut back, 1 base at V and 5 bases at J, with 8 bases in the middle. This CDR3 has 14 residues. This chain's CDR3 is CASSLVYVTGELFF. The CDR3 DNA reads TGTGCCAGCAGCTTAGTCTATGTAACCGGGGAGCTGTTTTTT.

The chain is built from TRBV12-5 and TRBJ2-5, with TRBD2 matching over 7 bases. Germline trimming cut 1 base from V and 4 bases from J; bases unmatched to any gene: 12. This CDR3 spans 17 amino acids. Germline V CDR1 and CDR2: LGHNT, FRNRAP. The CDR3 is CASGLGSLAALGETQYF. CDR3 nucleotide sequence: TGTGCTAGTGGTTTGGGCTCTCTAGCGGCTCTAGGAGAGACCCAGTACTTC.

This sequence joins TRBV5-4 and TRBJ2-7, with 10 bases lining up with TRBD1. J lost 7 bases, V lost 4 bases, and 11 bases had no gene match. The CDR3 extends over 15 amino acids. Germline-derived CDR1 and CDR2 are SGHNT and YYREEE (reference sequence). The DNA for the CDR3 is TGTGCCAGCAGCCCGGGACAGGGGTCACTTGAAGAGCAGTACTTC. It translates to CASSPGQGSLEEQYF.

V is TRBV5-4 and J is TRBJ2-5, with 7 bases identical to TRBD2. CDR3 length: 13 residues. CDR1 is SGHNT, CDR2 YYREEE, per germline (reference sequence). V gave up 3 bases and J gave up 5 bases; unmatched junction bases: 4. As DNA, the CDR3 is TGTGCCAGCAGCTCGACTAGCACGGAGACCCAGTACTTC. It encodes CASSSTSTETQYF.

The chain employs TRBV7-9 and TRBJ1-1, with no clear D. Germline-derived CDR1 and CDR2 are SEHNR and FQNEAQ (reference sequence). The CDR3 has 15 amino acids. V gave up 5 bases and J gave up 1 base, with 14 bases separating them. The CDR3 DNA is TGTGCCAGCAGCCCCTCCCCCCCCCGGAACACTGAAGCTTTCTTT. Its protein product is CASSPSPPRNTEAFF.

This clone was detected only once. V and J are TRBV5-6 and TRBJ1-3; TRBD1 agrees at 7 bases. The CDR3 covers 15 residues. V lost 4 bases to trimming and J lost 8 bases; unmatched junction nucleotides: 12. Germline CDR1 is SGHDT and CDR2 is YYEEEE. The CDR3: CASSARQGPADTIYF. CDR3 in DNA: TGTGCCAGCAGCGCCCGACAGGGTCCTGCTGACACCATATATTTT.

The J gene is TRBJ2-6, the V gene TRBV7-9; TRBD2 is a possible D gene (6 bases). This CDR3 has 18 residues. Trimming removed 4 bases from V and 1 base from J, with 17 bases in between. Germline V gives CDR1 SEHNR, CDR2 FQNEAQ (reference sequence). CDR3 bases: TGTGCCAGCAGCTCGGGGGTAAGTCCCCATTCTGGGGCCAACGTCCTGACTTTC. Protein: CASSSGVSPHSGANVLTF.

This chain uses TRBV4-1 with TRBJ2-7; 10 nucleotides align to TRBD2. Unmatched junction bases numbered 5, after V lost 3 bases and J lost 3 bases. CDR3 length: 15 residues. CDR1 and CDR2 from the germline V gene are MGHRA and YSYEKL. In nucleotides, the CDR3 is TGCGCCAGCAGCCACGGTAGCGGGGGGTACTACGAGCAGTACTTC. It translates to CASSHGSGGYYEQYF.